Listed below are T cell receptor beta chains from one sample, sequenced in a study of shared clonotypes between healthy human individuals. The protocol was immunoSEQ multiplex PCR, while the TCRdb copy is restricted to in-frame clones and leaves out a portion. The profile shows some 2.1 million clones, 85% to 95% of them singletons. The sequenced sample consisted of naive CD8+ T cells sorted from blood. These receptors all come from a man aged 18 to 29 in good health. Each CDR3 is given with its conserved first and last residue. Fields, in order: J gene, D gene, clone size, V gene, CDR3 DNA, CDR3 protein. D genes are given only for firm matches. The size entry is marked missing in some rows and otherwise reads once, few, many or a size class.

TRBJ2-4 | - | few | TRBV19 | TGTGCCAGTAGTATCCAGGGGGCCAAAAACATTCAGTACTTC | CASSIQGAKNIQYF
TRBJ2-7 | TRBD2 | - | TRBV19 | TGTGCCAGTAGTAACCGACTAGCAAGCTTCGAGCAGTACTTC | CASSNRLASFEQYF
TRBJ2-7 | TRBD1 | - | TRBV27 | TGTGCCAGCAGTTTAGTCGGGACAGGTGAAGAGCAGTACTTC | CASSLVGTGEEQYF
TRBJ1-5 | - | - | TRBV6-6 | TGTGCCAGCAGTTACGCTGAAGGGCATCAGCCCCAGCATTTT | CASSYAEGHQPQHF
TRBJ1-2 | TRBD1 | - | TRBV14 | TGTGCCAGACCCCGGGACAGGGAGAGCATGAGCTATGGCTACACCTTC | CARPRDRESMSYGYTF
TRBJ2-7 | TRBD1 | - | TRBV5-6 | TGTGCCAGCAGCTTCGGACAGGGGATCCACGAGCAGTACTTC | CASSFGQGIHEQYF
TRBJ2-7 | - | - | TRBV15 | TGTGCCACCAGCAAGGTGGCCTACGAGCAGTACTTC | CATSKVAYEQYF
TRBJ2-1 | - | - | TRBV27 | TGTGCCAGCAGTCTCAATTCTAAGCATGAGCAGTTCTTC | CASSLNSKHEQFF
TRBJ2-7 | - | - | TRBV29-1 | TGCAGCGTTGAAGATGATACGGGGCCCCCCTACGAGCAGTACTTC | CSVEDDTGPPYEQYF
TRBJ1-4 | - | - | TRBV11-2 | TGTGCCAGCAGCCCTGGGAGAAATGCGCGGACTAATGAAAAACTGTTTTTT | CASSPGRNARTNEKLFF
TRBJ2-5 | - | few | TRBV29-1 | TGCAGCGTTGGGGGGACACAGCAAGAGACCCAGTACTTC | CSVGGTQQETQYF
TRBJ2-7 | - | once | TRBV27 | TGTGCCAGCAGTTCTGTGGTCAGAATCTACGAGCAGTACTTC | CASSSVVRIYEQYF
TRBJ2-7 | - | - | TRBV4-3 | TGCGCCAGCAGCCAAGATGGGCAGGGAACGGACGGTGGGGCCTACGAGCAGTACTTC | CASSQDGQGTDGGAYEQYF
TRBJ1-1 | - | - | TRBV6-6 | TGTGCCAGCAGTTACGGCCAGGGATCGTGGAGCACTGAAGCTTTCTTT | CASSYGQGSWSTEAFF